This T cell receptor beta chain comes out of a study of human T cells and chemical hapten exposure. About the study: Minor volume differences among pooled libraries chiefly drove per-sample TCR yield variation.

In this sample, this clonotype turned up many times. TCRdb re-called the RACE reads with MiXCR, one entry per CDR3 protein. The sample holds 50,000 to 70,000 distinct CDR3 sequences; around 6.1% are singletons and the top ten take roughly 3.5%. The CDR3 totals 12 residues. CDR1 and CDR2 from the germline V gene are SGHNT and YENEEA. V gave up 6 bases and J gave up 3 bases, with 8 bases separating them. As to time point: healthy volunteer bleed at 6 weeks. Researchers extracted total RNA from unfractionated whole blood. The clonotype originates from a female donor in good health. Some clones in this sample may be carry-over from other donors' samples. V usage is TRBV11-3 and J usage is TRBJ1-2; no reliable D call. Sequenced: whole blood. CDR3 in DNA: TGTGCCAGCAGAATGGGAGACTATGGCTACACCTTC. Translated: CASRMGDYGYTF.